This T cell receptor beta chain originates from a study of shared clonotypes between healthy human individuals. Whole-study context: Donor composition was a couple of women and a few men, aged 18 to 49. Study-level findings and limits: Among donors, the sharing of clonotypes was expected to be influenced by sequencing depth.

This clone was seen just once. Antigen specificity is unknown. This specimen includes other DNA sequences encoding the same CDR3. Trimming removed 4 bases at V and 0 bases at J, with 11 bases between. The CDR3 length is 16 residues. CDR1 is SGHDT, CDR2 YYEEEE, per germline. Per the original methods: Junction-only immunoSEQ data arrived without quality scores, meaning filtering differed. TCRdb keeps only in-frame clones here, not all; method: immunoSEQ multiplex PCR. That table furnishes V, J and clone size, whereas the DNA furnished D and trimming. The data show about 2 million clones, with about 95% seen just once and more than 0.95% held by the top ten. The naive CD8 population came from CD45RO-negative cells selected for CCR7, without terminally differentiated effector memory CD45RA+ cells.

The sample consisted of naive CD8+ T cells sorted from blood. The TCR sequence derives from a young man in good health. V usage is TRBV5-6 and J usage is TRBJ1-6; D uncertain. As DNA, the CDR3 is TGTGCCAGCAGCATTTCCGGGTTCTCCTATAATTCACCCCTCCACTTT. It translates to CASSISGFSYNSPLHF.